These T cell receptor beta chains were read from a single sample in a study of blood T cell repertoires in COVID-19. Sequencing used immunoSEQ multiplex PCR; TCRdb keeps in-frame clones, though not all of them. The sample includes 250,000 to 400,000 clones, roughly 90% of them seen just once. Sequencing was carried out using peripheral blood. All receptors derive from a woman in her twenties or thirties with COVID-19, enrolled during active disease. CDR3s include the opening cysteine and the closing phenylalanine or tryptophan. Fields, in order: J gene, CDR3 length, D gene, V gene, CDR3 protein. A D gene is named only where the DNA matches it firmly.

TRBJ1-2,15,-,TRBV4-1,CASSPPDTSDYGYTF
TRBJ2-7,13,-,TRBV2,CASSAVASYEQYF
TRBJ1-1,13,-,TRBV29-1,CSVPIISGTEAFF
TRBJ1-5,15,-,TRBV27,CASSLSGGLKQPQHF
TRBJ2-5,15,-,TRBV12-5,CASGLGASVQETQYF
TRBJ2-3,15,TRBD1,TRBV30,CAWRRTGGVTDTQYF
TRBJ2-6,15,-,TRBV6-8,CASSYASSGANVLTF
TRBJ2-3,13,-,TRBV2,CASSGDSEDTQYF
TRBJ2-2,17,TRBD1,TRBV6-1,CASSDLVGTGITGELFF
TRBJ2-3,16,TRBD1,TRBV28,CASSFYGDRATDTQYF
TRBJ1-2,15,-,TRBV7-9,CASSSEGNRDYGYTF
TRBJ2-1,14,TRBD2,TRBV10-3,CAISVAGDYNEQFF
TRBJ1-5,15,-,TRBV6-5,CASSYALTPNQPQHF
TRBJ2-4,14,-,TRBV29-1,CSVEAAVAKNIQYF
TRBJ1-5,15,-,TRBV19,CASTPWGGRNQPQHF
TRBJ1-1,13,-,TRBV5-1,CATSIGTANEAFF
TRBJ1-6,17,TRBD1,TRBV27,CASSPVGTGVYNSPLHF
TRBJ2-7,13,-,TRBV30,CAWNPRLDSEQYF
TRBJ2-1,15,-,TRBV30,CAWRVTGLSYNEQFF
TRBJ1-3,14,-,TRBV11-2,CASSPRGSGNTIYF
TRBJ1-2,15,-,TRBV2,CASSEPGRLNYGYTF
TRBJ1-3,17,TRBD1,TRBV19,CASSPGQGTSYGNTIYF
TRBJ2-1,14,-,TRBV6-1,CASSELTDYNEQFF
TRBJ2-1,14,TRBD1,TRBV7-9,CASSPGTGYNEQFF
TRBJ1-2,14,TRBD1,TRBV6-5,CASRIRDRDHGYTF
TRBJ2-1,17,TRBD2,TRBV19,CASGGGTSGRANDEQFF
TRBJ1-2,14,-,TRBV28,CASSLLTGKDGYTF
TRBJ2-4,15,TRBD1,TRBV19,CASSPLPLGQGIQYF
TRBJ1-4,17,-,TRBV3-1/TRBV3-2,CASSPRWGEVTNEKLFF
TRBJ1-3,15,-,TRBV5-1,CASSFSTDPGNTIYF
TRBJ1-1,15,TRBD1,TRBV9,CASSLTGEWNTEAFF
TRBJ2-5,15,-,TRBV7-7,CASSPEGQGLETQYF
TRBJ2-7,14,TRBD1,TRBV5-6,CASSLDRVGYEQYF
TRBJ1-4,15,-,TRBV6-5,CASRPRQVLNEKLFF
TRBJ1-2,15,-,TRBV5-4,CASSLVSWGSYGYTF
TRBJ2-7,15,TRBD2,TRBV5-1,CASSPGTSSTDEQYF
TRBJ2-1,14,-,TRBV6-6,CASSSRGSDNEQFF
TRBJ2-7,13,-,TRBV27,CASRRGQTYEQYF
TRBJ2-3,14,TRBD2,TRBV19,CASSIGEGGDTQYF
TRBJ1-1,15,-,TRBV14,CASSPRAGRNTEAFF
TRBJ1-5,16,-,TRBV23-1,CASRPRGGICNQPQHF
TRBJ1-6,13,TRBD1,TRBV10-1,CASSRQGNSPLHF
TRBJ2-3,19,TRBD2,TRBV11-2,CASSLIARLAGASTDTQYF
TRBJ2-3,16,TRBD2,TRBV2,CASSWARTSSTDTQYF
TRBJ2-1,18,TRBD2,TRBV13,CASSQGLAGGFLYNEQFF
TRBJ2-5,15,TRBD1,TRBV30,CAWSVPAHRGETQYF
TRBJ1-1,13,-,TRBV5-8,CASSLEAGVRAFF
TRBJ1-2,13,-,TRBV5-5,CASSYTGSTGYTF
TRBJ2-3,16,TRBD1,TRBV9,CASSSKRQGNIGPQYF
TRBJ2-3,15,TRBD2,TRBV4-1,CASSQGGGITDTQYF
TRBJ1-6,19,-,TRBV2,CASSDLDTIFGSYNSPLHF
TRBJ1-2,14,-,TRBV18,CASSPGRGYYGYTF
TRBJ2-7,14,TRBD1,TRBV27,CASSSNGQGKEQYF
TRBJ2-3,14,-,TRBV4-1,CASSQDPVGDTQYF
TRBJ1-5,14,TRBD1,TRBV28,CASGGTVVNQPQHF
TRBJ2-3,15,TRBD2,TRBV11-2,CASRGLAGVFDTQYF
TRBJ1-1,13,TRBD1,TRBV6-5,CASSSGRGPEAFF
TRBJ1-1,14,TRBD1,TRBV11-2,CASSLAGQGRGAFF